A selection of T cell receptor beta chains follows, all from one sample in a study of T cells in localized non-small cell lung cancer. Assay: immunoSEQ multiplex PCR; the TCRdb copy retains only in-frame clones and omits some. The table records 6,500 or so clones, 45% to 55% of them present only once. The source material was lymph node tissue, sampled before any cancer treatment. The receptor set was obtained from a man aged 40 to 69 with stage I lung adenocarcinoma. Both conserved end residues are part of each CDR3. A D gene is named only where the DNA matches it firmly. Not all rows give a size; the values are once, few, many and, for expanded clones, a class.

clone size,J gene,V gene,D gene,CDR3 length,CDR3 DNA,CDR3 protein
.,TRBJ2-1,TRBV18,TRBD2,18,TGTGCCAGCTCACCACCGCAGACTAGCGGGGGACGCTACAATGAGCAGTTCTTC,CASSPPQTSGGRYNEQFF
few,TRBJ1-6,TRBV7-4,.,13,TGTGCCAGCAGCCCGATGTTAGATTCACCCCTCCACTTT,CASSPMLDSPLHF
.,TRBJ2-7,TRBV10-2,.,16,TGCGCCAGCAGCCCAGGACCCCGGGGATCCTCCTACGAGCAGTACTTC,CASSPGPRGSSYEQYF
once,TRBJ1-6,TRBV30,.,14,TGTGCCGGCCTGGCTGCAACCTATAATTCACCCCTCCACTTT,CAGLAATYNSPLHF
few,TRBJ1-5,TRBV6-8,.,13,TGTGCCAGCAGGTATATTAGCAATCAGCCCCAGCATTTT,CASRYISNQPQHF
.,TRBJ2-3,TRBV2,.,16,TGTGCCAGCAGCGTAGCCGGGACGGGTAGCACAGATACGCAGTATTTT,CASSVAGTGSTDTQYF
medium-sized,TRBJ2-1,TRBV11-3,TRBD2,15,TGTGCCAGCAGCTTGGGCACTAGCGGGAGAAATGAGCAGTTCTTC,CASSLGTSGRNEQFF
.,TRBJ2-1,TRBV9,.,12,TGTGCCAGCAGCGTCCACTACAATGAGCAGTTCTTC,CASSVHYNEQFF
.,TRBJ2-2,TRBV19,.,15,TGTGCCAGTACCGAGGACAAAATGAACACCGGGGAGCTGTTTTTT,CASTEDKMNTGELFF
few,TRBJ2-7,TRBV9,.,15,TGTGCCAGCAGCGTCGGGACGGTGAGCTCCTACGAGCAGTACTTC,CASSVGTVSSYEQYF
.,TRBJ1-2,TRBV28,TRBD1,13,TGTGCCAGCAGCTCGGACAGGTTCGATGGCTACACCTTC,CASSSDRFDGYTF
.,TRBJ1-3,TRBV18,TRBD1,15,TGTGCCAGCTCACAAAACAGGGGGGACGGAAACACCATATATTTT,CASSQNRGDGNTIYF
.,TRBJ2-5,TRBV9,TRBD2,14,TGTGCCAGCGGGACTAGCGGGTACCAAGAGACCCAGTACTTC,CASGTSGYQETQYF
.,TRBJ1-1,TRBV10-2,.,13,TGCGCCAGCAGTGAGGATTTGAGGGGTAAAGCTTTCTTT,CASSEDLRGKAFF
.,TRBJ1-5,TRBV2,.,13,TGTGCCAGCAGACGGACGGGCAATCAGCCCCAGCATTTT,CASRRTGNQPQHF
.,TRBJ2-7,TRBV19,TRBD1,11,TGTGCCACCGGGACAGGGGACGAGCAGTACTTC,CATGTGDEQYF
few,TRBJ2-3,TRBV6-8,TRBD2,15,TGTGCCAGCAGCCCACGGGGGGGGACCACAGATACGCAGTATTTT,CASSPRGGTTDTQYF
.,TRBJ2-2,TRBV6-8,.,15,TGTGCCAGCAGTCCTCGAACGGGGAACACCGGGGAGCTGTTTTTT,CASSPRTGNTGELFF
.,TRBJ1-2,TRBV30,TRBD1,13,TGTGCCTGGATTATAAAACAGGGGAATGGCTACACCTTC,CAWIIKQGNGYTF
.,TRBJ1-4,TRBV30,.,13,TGTGCCTGGAGTCAGTGGGGGGCGGGGGAACTGTTTTTT,CAWSQWGAGELFF
.,TRBJ1-3,TRBV30,.,12,TGTGCCTGGAGCGTCTCTGGAAACACCATATATTTT,CAWSVSGNTIYF
medium-sized,TRBJ2-5,TRBV28,.,15,TGTGCCAGCAGTCCTCGCCAGGTGACATCGGAGACCCAGTACTTC,CASSPRQVTSETQYF
medium-sized,TRBJ1-3,TRBV4-1,.,18,TGCGCCAGCAGCCTCCATTTACGGGGGGCTGAAGCTGGAAACACCATATATTTT,CASSLHLRGAEAGNTIYF
few,TRBJ1-2,TRBV2,.,15,TGTGCCAGCAGTGATACACCGGGACGGAACTATGGCTACACCTTC,CASSDTPGRNYGYTF
.,TRBJ1-4,TRBV4-1,.,15,TGCGCCAGCAGCCAAATCTCTGGGACTAATGAAAAACTGTTTTTT,CASSQISGTNEKLFF
few,TRBJ1-2,TRBV6-1,TRBD1,13,TGTGCCAGCAGTGAAGCGGGGACAGTTGGCTACACCTTC,CASSEAGTVGYTF
.,TRBJ1-6,TRBV15,TRBD1,14,TGTGCCACCAGCAGACGCGGGACAGATTCACCCCTCCACTTT,CATSRRGTDSPLHF
.,TRBJ2-7,TRBV28,.,14,TGTGCCAGCGGAAGGAGACATGGAATAAGGGAGCAGTACTTC,CASGRRHGIREQYF
.,TRBJ1-1,TRBV18,TRBD1,17,TGTGCCAGCTCACCCCGGGACAGACTGTTAATGAACACTGAAGCTTTCTTT,CASSPRDRLLMNTEAFF
.,TRBJ2-2,TRBV28,.,15,TGTGCCAGCAGTTTAACTAAGGGGAACACCGGGGAGCTGTTTTTT,CASSLTKGNTGELFF
.,TRBJ2-2,TRBV23-1,TRBD1,17,TGCGCCAGCAGCCACGGGACAGGGCATTATGGCACCGGGGAGCTGTTTTTT,CASSHGTGHYGTGELFF
few,TRBJ2-1,TRBV12-5,.,12,TGTGCCAGCAAACGAGGGAACGATGAGCAGTTCTTC,CASKRGNDEQFF
.,TRBJ1-1,TRBV28,.,13,TGTGCCAGCCGCCGACAGGAGAACACTGAAGCTTTCTTT,CASRRQENTEAFF
few,TRBJ2-3,TRBV2,.,12,TGTGCCAGCAGCGGTCTACCAGATACGCAGTATTTT,CASSGLPDTQYF
.,TRBJ2-3,TRBV7-6,.,16,TGTGCCAGCAGCTTTTATGCAGCGGAGCACACAGATACGCAGTATTTT,CASSFYAAEHTDTQYF
.,TRBJ1-2,TRBV25-1,.,12,TGTGCCAGCAGTGATCCTGTCACTGTCTACACCTTC,CASSDPVTVYTF
.,TRBJ2-7,TRBV14,TRBD2,16,TGTGCCAGCAGCCAAGATCCGGGACTAGTCATCTACGAGCAGTACTTC,CASSQDPGLVIYEQYF
.,TRBJ2-7,TRBV10-2,TRBD2,13,TGCGCCAGCAGCCCTAGCGGCCTCTACGAGCAGTACTTC,CASSPSGLYEQYF
few,TRBJ2-2,TRBV9,TRBD2,15,TGTGCCAGCAAGGGGACTAGCGGGAGTCCCGGGGAGCTGTTTTTT,CASKGTSGSPGELFF
.,TRBJ2-1,TRBV18,TRBD2,15,TGTGCCAGCTCACCCCCGGGACTAGCGGAAAATGAGCAGTTCTTC,CASSPPGLAENEQFF
.,TRBJ1-3,TRBV18,TRBD1,14,TGTGCCAGCCGCCCGACAGGGCGAGGAAACACCATATATTTT,CASRPTGRGNTIYF
few,TRBJ1-1,TRBV30,.,15,TGTGCCCTCTCGGGGCTCACCGAGGTAAACACTGAAGCTTTCTTT,CALSGLTEVNTEAFF